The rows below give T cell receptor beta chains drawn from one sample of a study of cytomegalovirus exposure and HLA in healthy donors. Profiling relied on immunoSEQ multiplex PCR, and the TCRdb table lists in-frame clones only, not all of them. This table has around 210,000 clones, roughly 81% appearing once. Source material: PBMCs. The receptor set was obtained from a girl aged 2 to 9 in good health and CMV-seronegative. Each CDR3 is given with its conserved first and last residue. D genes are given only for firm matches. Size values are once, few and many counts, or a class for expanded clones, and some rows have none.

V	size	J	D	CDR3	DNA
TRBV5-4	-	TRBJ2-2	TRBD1	CASSRDRAGELFF	TGTGCCAGCAGCCGCGACAGGGCCGGGGAGCTGTTTTTT
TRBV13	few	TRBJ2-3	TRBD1	CASSSRTGGKADTQYF	TGTGCCAGCAGCTCCCGGACAGGGGGGAAGGCAGATACGCAGTATTTT
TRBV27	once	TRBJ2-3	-	CASSYVRDTPYTSTDTQYF	TGTGCCAGCAGTTATGTACGGGACACACCTTACACTAGCACAGATACGCAGTATTTT
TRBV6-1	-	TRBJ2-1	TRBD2	CASTRLAGGPNEQFF	TGTGCCAGCACAAGACTAGCGGGAGGGCCAAATGAGCAGTTCTTC
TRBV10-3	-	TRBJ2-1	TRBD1	CAIDPGQGIYNEQFF	TGTGCCATCGATCCGGGACAGGGAATCTACAATGAGCAGTTCTTC
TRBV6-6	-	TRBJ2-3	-	CASSSEIRLLTDTQYF	TGTGCCAGCAGTTCAGAGATCCGACTCCTGACAGATACGCAGTATTTT
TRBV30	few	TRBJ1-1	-	CAWSITRGNTEAFF	TGTGCCTGGAGTATAACCAGGGGGAACACTGAAGCTTTCTTT
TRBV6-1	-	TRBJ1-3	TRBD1	CASDRARGNTIYF	TGTGCCAGTGACAGGGCACGAGGAAACACCATATATTTT
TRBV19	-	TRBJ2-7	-	CASRGQKTYEQYF	TGTGCCAGTAGGGGCCAAAAAACCTACGAGCAGTACTTC
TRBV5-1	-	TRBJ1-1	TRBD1	CASSLGDSLNTEAFF	TGCGCCAGCAGCTTGGGGGACAGTCTGAACACTGAAGCTTTCTTT
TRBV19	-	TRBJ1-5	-	CASSIGFLEQPQHF	TGTGCCAGTAGTATTGGGTTTTTGGAGCAGCCCCAGCATTTT
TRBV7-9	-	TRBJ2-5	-	CASSSHRAGLETQYF	TGTGCCAGCAGCTCCCACCGGGCGGGTCTGGAGACCCAGTACTTC
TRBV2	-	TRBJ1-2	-	CASTIDRNYGYTF	TGTGCCAGCACAATAGACAGGAACTATGGCTACACCTTC
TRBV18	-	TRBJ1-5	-	CASSQQSGHQDQPQHF	TGTGCCAGCTCACAACAATCGGGACACCAGGATCAGCCCCAGCATTTT
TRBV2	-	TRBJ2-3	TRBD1	CASKTGQGADTQYF	TGTGCCAGCAAAACGGGACAGGGTGCAGATACGCAGTATTTT
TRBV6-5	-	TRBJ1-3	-	CASSYSSQGTGNTIYF	TGTGCCAGCAGTTACTCGTCCCAGGGGACTGGAAACACCATATATTTT
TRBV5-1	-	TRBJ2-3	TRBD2	CASSLGGGRATDTQYF	TGCGCCAGCAGCTTGGGAGGCGGGAGGGCCACAGATACGCAGTATTTT
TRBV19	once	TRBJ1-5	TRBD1	CASSIRGSQPQHF	TGTGCCAGTAGTATCAGGGGGTCGCAGCCCCAGCATTTT
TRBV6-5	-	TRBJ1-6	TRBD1	CASSYGTGGGNSPLHF	TGTGCCAGCAGTTACGGGACAGGGGGTGGAAATTCACCCCTCCACTTT
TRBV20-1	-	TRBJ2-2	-	CSAKNRELFF	TGCAGTGCCAAAAACAGGGAGCTGTTTTTT
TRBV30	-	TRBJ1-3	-	CAFTGPGNTIYF	TGTGCCTTTACAGGCCCTGGAAACACCATATATTTT
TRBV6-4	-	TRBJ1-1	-	CASSAADRKLPTEAFF	TGTGCCAGCAGTGCCGCGGACAGAAAACTTCCCACTGAAGCTTTCTTT
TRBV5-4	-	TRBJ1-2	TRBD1	CASSLGTGTASYGYTF	TGTGCCAGCAGCTTGGGAACCGGGACAGCTTCCTATGGCTACACCTTC
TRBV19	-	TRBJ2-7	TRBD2	CASSIKRESYEQYF	TGTGCCAGTAGTATAAAGCGGGAGTCCTACGAGCAGTACTTC
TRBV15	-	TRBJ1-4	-	CATSSESREKLFF	TGTGCCACCAGCAGTGAGAGTCGCGAAAAACTGTTTTTT
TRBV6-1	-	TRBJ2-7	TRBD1	CASTLGTGSYEQYF	TGTGCCAGCACCCTGGGGACAGGGTCCTACGAGCAGTACTTC
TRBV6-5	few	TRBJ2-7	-	CASSPPRAGAYEQYF	TGTGCCAGCAGCCCCCCCCGGGCGGGGGCTTACGAGCAGTACTTC
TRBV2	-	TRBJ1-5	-	CASTPGPNQPQHF	TGTGCCAGCACCCCCGGTCCGAATCAGCCCCAGCATTTT
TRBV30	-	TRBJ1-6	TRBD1	CAWTRTGYYNSPLHF	TGTGCCTGGACGAGGACAGGGTACTATAATTCACCCCTCCACTTT
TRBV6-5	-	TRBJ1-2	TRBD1	CASSPAQGAGGYTF	TGTGCCAGCAGCCCCGCACAGGGGGCGGGGGGCTACACCTTC
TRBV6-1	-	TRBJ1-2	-	CASSDRNYGYTF	TGTGCCAGCAGCGACAGAAACTATGGCTACACCTTC
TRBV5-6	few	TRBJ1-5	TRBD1	CASSRQGRPQHF	TGTGCCAGCAGCCGACAGGGTAGGCCCCAGCATTTT
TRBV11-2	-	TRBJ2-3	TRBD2	CASSLASGRTYF	TGTGCCAGCAGCTTGGCTAGCGGGCGAACGTATTTT
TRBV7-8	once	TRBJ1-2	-	CASSLAAGLYGYTF	TGTGCCAGCAGCTTAGCGGCAGGACTCTATGGCTACACCTTC
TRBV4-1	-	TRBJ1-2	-	CASSRQDSGGYTF	TGCGCCAGCAGCCGCCAGGACTCGGGAGGCTACACCTTC
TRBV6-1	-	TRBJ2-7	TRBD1	CASSGDRGRSYEQYF	TGTGCCAGCAGTGGGGACAGGGGCCGCTCCTACGAGCAGTACTTC
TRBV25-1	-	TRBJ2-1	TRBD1	CASSDPGDRWYEQFF	TGTGCCAGCAGTGATCCGGGGGACAGGTGGTATGAGCAGTTCTTC
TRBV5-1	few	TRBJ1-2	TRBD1	CASSLSPGTVDGYTF	TGCGCCAGCAGCTTAAGCCCCGGGACAGTAGATGGCTACACCTTC
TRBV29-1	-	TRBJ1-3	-	CSVGTDTIYF	TGCAGCGTTGGAACGGACACCATATATTTT
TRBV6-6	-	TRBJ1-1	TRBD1	CASSYSGQGNTEAFF	TGTGCCAGCAGTTACTCGGGACAGGGTAACACTGAAGCTTTCTTT
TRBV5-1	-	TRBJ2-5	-	CASSVIPSRGQETQYF	TGCGCCAGCAGCGTAATCCCCAGCAGGGGACAAGAGACCCAGTACTTC
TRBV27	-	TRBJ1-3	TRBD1	CASSPQLTGVGNTIYF	TGTGCCAGCAGTCCTCAGTTGACAGGGGTGGGAAACACCATATATTTT
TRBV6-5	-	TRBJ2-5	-	CASRLLAGETQYF	TGTGCCAGCAGACTACTCGCTGGGGAGACCCAGTACTTC
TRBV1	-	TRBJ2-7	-	CTSSQGALKVYEQYF	TGCACCAGCAGCCAAGGGGCGTTGAAGGTATACGAGCAGTACTTC
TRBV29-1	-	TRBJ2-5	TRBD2	CSVGGEWEETQYF	TGCAGCGTGGGGGGGGAGTGGGAAGAGACCCAGTACTTC
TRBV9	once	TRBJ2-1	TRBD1	CASSVGGTGGWNEQFF	TGTGCCAGCAGCGTAGGGGGGACAGGGGGCTGGAATGAGCAGTTCTTC
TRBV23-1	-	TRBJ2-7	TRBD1	CASTWTGSSEQYF	TGCGCCAGCACCTGGACAGGGTCCTCCGAGCAGTACTTC
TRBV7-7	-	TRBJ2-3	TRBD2	CASSPGLAQDTQYF	TGTGCCAGCAGCCCTGGACTAGCGCAAGATACGCAGTATTTT
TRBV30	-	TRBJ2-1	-	CAWSVLAYNEQFF	TGTGCCTGGAGCGTTCTAGCTTACAATGAGCAGTTCTTC
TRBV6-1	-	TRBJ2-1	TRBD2	CASTSGSEQFF	TGTGCCAGCACTAGCGGGTCGGAGCAGTTCTTC
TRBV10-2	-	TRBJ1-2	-	CASSETTAYYGYTF	TGCGCCAGCAGTGAAACTACGGCGTACTATGGCTACACCTTC
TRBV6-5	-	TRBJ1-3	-	CASSGARNTIYF	TGTGCCAGCAGTGGAGCAAGAAACACCATATATTTT
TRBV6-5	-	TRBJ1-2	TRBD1	CASGQGRYGYTF	TGTGCCAGCGGACAGGGGCGTTATGGCTACACCTTC
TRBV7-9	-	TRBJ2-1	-	CAGGGQTSYNEQFF	TGTGCCGGCGGGGGCCAGACTTCTTACAATGAGCAGTTCTTC
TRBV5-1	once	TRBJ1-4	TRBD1	CASSPRQGRENEKLFF	TGCGCCAGCAGCCCCCGACAGGGGCGGGAGAATGAAAAACTGTTTTTT
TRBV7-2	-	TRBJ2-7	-	CASSLIGGSSYEQYF	TGTGCCAGCAGCTTAATTGGAGGGTCCTCCTACGAGCAGTACTTC
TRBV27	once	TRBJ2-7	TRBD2	CASSARLAGAYEQYF	TGTGCCAGCAGTGCACGACTAGCGGGAGCCTACGAGCAGTACTTC
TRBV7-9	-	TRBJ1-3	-	CASREQDTGNTIYF	TGTGCCAGCAGAGAACAGGATACTGGAAACACCATATATTTT